This passage covers 31 T cell receptor beta chains from one sample sequenced in a study of shared clonotypes between healthy human individuals. Profiling relied on immunoSEQ multiplex PCR, and the TCRdb table lists in-frame clones only, not all of them. This table has 2 million to 3 million clones, over 85% appearing once. Sequenced input: naive CD4+ T cells sorted from blood. Described subset: CD45RA+ positively selected. The receptor set was obtained from a young man in good health.

The J gene is TRBJ2-7, the V gene TRBV18; 7 bases fit TRBD2. From germline, CDR1 is KGHSH and CDR2 LQKENI. The J segment lost 0 bases and the V segment lost 4 bases, leaving 3 bases of the junction unmatched. CDR3 size: 14 residues. Here the CDR3 reads CASSREGYSYEQYF. The DNA for the CDR3 is TGTGCCAGCTCACGGGAGGGATACTCCTACGAGCAGTACTTC.

The chain joins TRBV27 to TRBJ1-6; D not certain. The V end lost 5 bases, the J end lost 0 bases, and 14 bases lay between the germline ends. CDR1 MNHEY and CDR2 SMNVEV come from the germline V gene (reference sequence). The CDR3 spans 17 residues. CDR3 sequence (DNA): TGTGCCAGCAGTCCCTTGGGCCGGAGCTCCTATAATTCACCCCTCCACTTT. Translated: CASSPLGRSSYNSPLHF.

J is TRBJ2-7 and V is TRBV6-6; 10 nucleotides line up with TRBD1. The germline V gene encodes CDR1 MNHNY and CDR2 SVGAGI (reference sequence). This CDR3 is 15 amino acids long. With 0 bases clipped from V and 6 bases from J, the junction kept 5 bases outside the gene matches. This chain's CDR3 is CASSYSRDRGSEQYF. The CDR3 nucleotides read TGTGCCAGCAGTTACTCGCGGGACAGGGGCTCCGAGCAGTACTTC.

This chain uses TRBV5-4 with TRBJ1-2; 9 nucleotides line up with TRBD1. Germline assignment: CDR1 SGHNT and CDR2 YYREEE (reference sequence). This CDR3 contains 14 residues. J was trimmed by 5 bases and V by 4 bases; bases with no gene match: 6. Here the CDR3 DNA reads TGTGCCAGCAGCGCAGACAGGGGGATATATGGCTACACCTTC. Encoded protein: CASSADRGIYGYTF.

V usage is TRBV6-5 and J usage is TRBJ1-2; TRBD1 might be the D (5 bases). Germline V CDR1 and CDR2: MNHEY, SVGAGI. The CDR3 has 15 residues. Deletions cut 5 bases from V and 7 bases from J, with 20 bases between. The CDR3 loop is CASSGPREGISGYTF. CDR3 sequence (DNA): TGTGCCAGCAGTGGGCCCAGGGAGGGAATCAGTGGCTACACCTTC.

About this clone itself: Distinct nucleotide sequences in the sample also encode this CDR3. This rearrangement joins TRBV7-9 to TRBJ2-7; 7 bases are a match to TRBD1. J gave up 4 bases and V 2 bases, and 5 bases lay outside the gene matches. This CDR3 contains 14 residues. CDR1 SEHNR and CDR2 FQNEAQ come from the germline V gene (reference sequence). The CDR3: CASSLTSGGYEQYF. CDR3 in DNA: TGTGCCAGCAGCTTAACCTCAGGGGGTTACGAGCAGTACTTC. The variable domain in full, completed from reference TRBV7-9 and TRBJ2-7, reads DTGVSQNPRHKITKRGQNVTFRCDPISEHNRLYWYRQTLGQGPEFLTYFQNEAQLEKSRLLSDRFSAERPKGSFSTLEIQRTEQGDSAMYLCASSLTSGGYEQYFGPGTRLTVT.

V is TRBV5-1 and J is TRBJ2-5; TRBD1 or TRBD2 may be the D gene (6 bases each). Per the germline V gene, CDR1 is SGHRS and CDR2 is YFSETQ. The CDR3 extends over 15 amino acids. Trimming left V 0 bases short and J 5 bases short, with 14 bases between. CDR3 protein: CASSLEWGRGETQYF. In DNA form, the CDR3 reads TGCGCCAGCAGCTTGGAGTGGGGGCGGGGCGAGACCCAGTACTTC. Looking up the rest from reference TRBV5-1 and TRBJ2-5 gives the full variable domain: KAGVTQTPRYLIKTRGQQVTLSCSPISGHRSVSWYQQTPGQGLQFLFEYFSETQRNKGNFPGRFSGRQFSNSRSEMNVSTLELGDSALYLCASSLEWGRGETQYFGPGTRLLVL.

The V and J genes are TRBV28 and TRBJ1-2; D gene unclear. This CDR3 comprises 16 residues. From germline, CDR1 is MDHEN and CDR2 SYDVKM. Deletions cut 7 bases from V and 4 bases from J, with 22 bases between. For the CDR3, the DNA is TGTGCCAGCACCTCCCGTCTGTTGGGAGGTGGCTATGGCTACACCTTC. Residues: CASTSRLLGGGYGYTF.

The gene calls are TRBV25-1 and TRBJ1-5, with a weak D call TRBD1 (6 bases). Germline values: CDR1 MGHDK, CDR2 SYGVNS. CDR3 size: 15 residues. Trimming left V 1 base short and J 5 bases short, with 12 bases between. CDR3 region: CASSESGASYQPQHF. CDR3 nucleotide sequence: TGTGCCAGCAGTGAATCAGGGGCGAGCTATCAGCCCCAGCATTTT.

This chain connects TRBV11-2 to TRBJ2-7; D is undetermined. The CDR3 consists of 16 residues. Trimming left V 2 bases short and J 2 bases short, with 16 bases between. Germline loops: CDR1 SGHAT, CDR2 FQNNGV. The CDR3 region is CASSLRWIGQAYEQYF. The CDR3 region has the DNA TGTGCCAGCAGCTTACGGTGGATCGGGCAGGCCTACGAGCAGTACTTC.

This clone was seen once. This rearrangement joins TRBV5-1 to TRBJ2-1; TRBD2 is a possible D gene (6 bases). The CDR3 length is 17 residues. Germline CDR1 SGHRS, CDR2 YFSETQ. V dropped 4 bases and J dropped 5 bases, with 22 bases sitting between them. The CDR3 loop reads CASSPSQAARRDNEQFF. Written as DNA, the CDR3 is TGCGCCAGCAGCCCTTCCCAGGCGGCCAGGAGGGACAATGAGCAGTTCTTC.

The gene calls are TRBV7-2 and TRBJ1-2; D is undetermined. The CDR3 is 13 amino acids. V was trimmed by 1 base and J by 4 bases, leaving 7 bases between them. Germline V lookup: CDR1 SGHTA, CDR2 FQGNSA. DNA of the CDR3: TGTGCCAGCAGCTTAGGGCCCCCCTATGGCTACACCTTC. It yields the protein CASSLGPPYGYTF. Variable domain in full (rest from reference TRBV7-2 and TRBJ1-2): GAGVSQSPSNKVTEKGKDVELRCDPISGHTALYWYRQSLGQGLEFLIYFQGNSAPDKSGLPSDRFSAERTGGSVSTLTIQRTQQEDSAVYLCASSLGPPYGYTFGSGTRLTVV.

J is TRBJ2-3 and V is TRBV19; D is unclear. The germline V gene has CDR1 LNHDA and CDR2 SQIVND (reference sequence). Trimming removed 5 bases at V and 6 bases at J, with 15 bases between. This CDR3 comprises 14 residues. The CDR3: CASSPRTLSDTQYF. Here the CDR3 DNA reads TGTGCCAGTAGTCCGCGGACCCTGTCGGATACGCAGTATTTT.

The genes are TRBV29-1 and TRBJ2-7; 7 nucleotides align to TRBD2. V was pared by 6 bases and J by 3 bases, with 11 bases of the junction left unmatched. The CDR3 length is 14 residues. Germline V lookup: CDR1 SQVTM, CDR2 ANQGSEA. CDR3 bases: TGCAGCGTCCACACACTAGCGTCTTACTACGAGCAGTACTTC. Residues: CSVHTLASYYEQYF.

The chain has TRBV5-4 and TRBJ1-4; D may be TRBD1 (6 bases). The germline V and J ends were trimmed by 3 bases and 8 bases, with 14 bases remaining between them. This CDR3 is 14 amino acids long. CDR1 is SGHNT and CDR2 is YYREEE in the germline V gene (reference sequence). DNA for the CDR3: TGTGCCAGCAGCTCCCTCCCGGGGGCCGAAAAACTGTTTTTT. Its protein is CASSSLPGAEKLFF.

This clone turned up a few times. The chain carries TRBV19 and TRBJ1-5; 8 bases are shared with TRBD1. The CDR3 length is 16 residues. After removal of 8 bases from V and 2 bases from J, the junction contained 11 bases not matched to a gene. Germline values: CDR1 LNHDA, CDR2 SQIVND (reference sequence). The CDR3 spells CASANLDREGNQPQHF. DNA for the CDR3: TGTGCCAGTGCGAACCTGGACAGGGAGGGCAATCAGCCCCAGCATTTT. Complete variable domain (other parts from reference TRBV19 and TRBJ1-5): DGGITQSPKYLFRKEGQNVTLSCEQNLNHDAMYWYRQDPGQGLRLIYYSQIVNDFQKGDIAEGYSVSREKKESFPLTVTSAQKNPTAFYLCASANLDREGNQPQHFGDGTRLSIL.

V usage is TRBV2 and J usage is TRBJ2-7; 9 nucleotides match TRBD2. With 11 bases clipped from V and 2 bases from J, the junction kept 13 bases outside the gene matches. The CDR3 extends over 15 amino acids. Germline CDR1 and CDR2: SNHLY and FYNNEI. CDR3 sequence: CAAGVAGEVPYEQYF. The CDR3, as DNA: TGTGCCGCGGGGGTAGCGGGAGAGGTCCCCTACGAGCAGTACTTC.

This clone was detected a few times. This chain joins TRBV19 and TRBJ1-6, with D possibly being TRBD1 (5 bases). From germline, CDR1 is LNHDA and CDR2 SQIVND (reference sequence). With 4 bases removed from V and 10 bases from J, the gap between germline ends came to 20 bases. The CDR3 contains 16 residues. CDR3 sequence: CASSTSLVGLGSPLHF. Here the CDR3 DNA reads TGTGCCAGTAGTACTTCACTCGTGGGGCTGGGATCACCCCTCCACTTT.

The genes are TRBV6-5 and TRBJ1-2, with 7 bases fitting TRBD1. The ends lost 5 bases at V and 4 bases at J; junction bases unmatched: 4. The CDR3 is 13 amino acids. Germline lookup yields CDR1 MNHEY and CDR2 SVGAGI. CDR3 DNA: TGTGCCAGCAGTGTGACAGGGACCTATGGCTACACCTTC. This codes for CASSVTGTYGYTF.

The chain employs TRBV14 and TRBJ2-2; unclear D gene. With 0 bases removed from V and 6 bases from J, the gap between germline ends came to 17 bases. The length of the CDR3 is 17 residues. The germline gives CDR1 SGHDN, CDR2 FVKESK. In DNA, the CDR3 is TGTGCCAGCAGCCAAGATAGGTCTGGGTTAAAGCCCGGGGAGCTGTTTTTT. Encoded protein: CASSQDRSGLKPGELFF.

This clone was counted once. The chain has TRBV7-9 and TRBJ2-5; 11 bases map to TRBD2. V was clipped by 4 bases and J by 3 bases; unmatched bases: 10. Germline CDR1 and CDR2: SEHNR and FQNEAQ (reference sequence). The CDR3 is 17 amino acids. CDR3 protein: CASSYAVGLADKETQYF. Here the CDR3 DNA reads TGTGCCAGCAGCTACGCTGTGGGACTAGCGGATAAAGAGACCCAGTACTTC.

The rearrangement links TRBV6-1 to TRBJ1-5; 7 positions match TRBD1. CDR3 size: 15 residues. V lost 4 bases and J lost 3; bases outside the gene matches: 6. Germline V gives CDR1 MNHNS, CDR2 SASEGT. The CDR3 loop is CASSVWQGVNQPQHF. In DNA, the CDR3 is TGTGCCAGCAGTGTGTGGCAGGGGGTCAATCAGCCCCAGCATTTT.

V and J are TRBV2 and TRBJ1-4; unclear D gene. From germline, CDR1 is SNHLY and CDR2 FYNNEI. This CDR3 is 14 amino acids long. Deletions cut 4 bases from V and 0 bases from J, with 6 bases between. This CDR3 is CASSARPTNEKLFF. The CDR3 DNA reads TGTGCCAGCAGTGCTAGGCCAACTAATGAAAAACTGTTTTTT.

The rearrangement joins TRBV7-2 to TRBJ1-1, with 7 bases fitting TRBD1. This CDR3 has 14 residues. Germline V gene data show CDR1 as SGHTA and CDR2 as FQGNSA. V dropped 7 bases and J dropped 0; count of bases not matched to a gene: 5. The CDR3, as DNA: TGTGCCAGCACCCTGACAGGGATGAACACTGAAGCTTTCTTT. As protein: CASTLTGMNTEAFF.

The chain combines TRBV21-1 with TRBJ1-5; the listed D gene, TRBD1, was not tested against the DNA. TRBV21-1 is marked as a pseudogene. This CDR3 has 15 residues. As DNA, the CDR3 is TGTGCCAAACGTAAGGGGGTTCGTAGCAATCAGCCCCAGCATTTT. As protein: CAKRKGVRSNQPQHF.

The rearrangement links TRBV5-1 to TRBJ2-3, with TRBD2 as a possible D gene (5 bases). Trimming stripped 0 bases from V and 6 bases from J, with 8 bases between. In germline, CDR1 is SGHRS, CDR2 YFSETQ. This CDR3 is 13 amino acids long. The CDR3 DNA is TGCGCCAGCAGCTTGGAATCGGGGGATACGCAGTATTTT. It codes for CASSLESGDTQYF.

This clone appeared a few times. The genes are TRBV7-9 and TRBJ1-5; D uncertain. The CDR3 spans 13 residues. Germline values: CDR1 SEHNR, CDR2 FQNEAQ (reference sequence). Trimming shortened V by 5 bases and J by 4 bases, and 9 bases separated the two germline ends. CDR3 region: CASSLELNQPQHF. CDR3 nucleotides: TGTGCCAGCAGCCTTGAACTAAATCAGCCCCAGCATTTT.

The chain couples TRBV19 to TRBJ1-1; D is uncertain. V was shortened by 7 bases and J by 0 bases, with 18 bases between the two germline ends. The CDR3 extends over 16 amino acids. Germline CDR1 is LNHDA and CDR2 is SQIVND (reference sequence). The DNA for the CDR3 is TGTGCCAGTACCCCAGGTAGTCCACGGTTGAACACTGAAGCTTTCTTT. Its translation: CASTPGSPRLNTEAFF.

The CDR3 loop is CASSLVGPVKDTQYF. CDR3 DNA sequence: TGTGCCAGCAGCTTGGTTGGCCCAGTAAAGGATACGCAGTATTTT. The chain recombines TRBV5-4 with TRBJ2-3; no clear D gene. CDR1 is SGHNT, CDR2 YYREEE, per germline (reference sequence). Trimming pared 0 bases from V and 6 bases from J, leaving 14 bases between. The CDR3 covers 15 residues.

The chain has TRBV5-1 and TRBJ2-2; no reliable D call. Trimming stripped 0 bases from V and 6 bases from J, with 9 bases between. In germline, CDR1 is SGHRS, CDR2 YFSETQ. The CDR3 has 14 amino acids. The CDR3 is CASSLVEASGELFF. The CDR3 region has the DNA TGCGCCAGCAGCTTGGTAGAGGCGTCCGGGGAGCTGTTTTTT.

The genes are TRBV28 and TRBJ1-6; D remains ambiguous. The CDR3 sequence is 13 residues long. V was pared by 3 bases and J by 7 bases, with 7 bases between. Germline values: CDR1 MDHEN, CDR2 SYDVKM. CDR3 in DNA: TGTGCCAGCAGTTTTCTGGGCAATTCACCCCTCCACTTT. Its protein is CASSFLGNSPLHF.